Presented here are 4 T cell receptor beta chains from one specimen sequenced in a study of vaccination effects on CD4 cells after COVID-19. Libraries were prepared by immunoSEQ multiplex PCR; TCRdb keeps only in-frame clonotypes and omits some of them. Of 20,000 to 25,000 clones listed, around 67% are singletons. Subsequent to 10 days of culture, CD4+ T cells were isolated. Antigen specificity for these receptors is unknown. The sequences come from CD4+ T cells from PBMCs cultured without peptide, collected before COVID-19 vaccination. Every receptor here comes from a human donor who received a COVID-19 vaccine.

V is TRBV9 and J is TRBJ2-1, with 11 bases aligning to TRBD1. With 0 bases clipped from V and 5 bases from J, the junction kept 4 bases outside the gene matches. CDR1 and CDR2 (germline): SGDLS, YYNGEE. The CDR3 length is 16 residues. The CDR3 sequence is CASSVAGQGANNEQFF. CDR3 coding DNA: TGTGCCAGCAGCGTAGCTGGACAGGGGGCCAACAATGAGCAGTTCTTC.

The chain uses TRBV28 and TRBJ1-6; 7 bases are a match to TRBD1. The V segment lost 6 bases and the J segment 6 bases; nucleotides outside the gene matches: 8. Germline loops: CDR1 MDHEN, CDR2 SYDVKM. There are 15 residues in the CDR3. The CDR3 bases are TGTGCCAGCAGCCAAGGACAGGCCCTTAATTCACCCCTCCACTTT. It encodes CASSQGQALNSPLHF.

This clone was observed a single time. The chain links TRBV30 to TRBJ1-4, with a tentative D call TRBD1 (5 bases). Germline CDR1 and CDR2: GTSNPN and SVGIG (reference sequence). The CDR3 is made up of 14 amino acids. V lost 3 bases and J lost 7, with 15 bases in between. CDR3 sequence (DNA): TGTGCCTGGAGACCCCCCGGTGGGGCTGAAAAACTGTTTTTT. It yields the protein CAWRPPGGAEKLFF.

This chain joins TRBV25-1 and TRBJ1-1; TRBD1 is a possible D gene (5 bases). Trimming cost V 6 bases and J 1 base, with 12 bases left between them. Germline lookup yields CDR1 MGHDK and CDR2 SYGVNS. The CDR3 runs to 14 residues. The CDR3 here is CASRAVGANTEAFF. The CDR3 region has the DNA TGTGCCAGCAGGGCCGTAGGGGCGAACACTGAAGCTTTCTTT. Complete variable domain (other parts from reference TRBV25-1 and TRBJ1-1): EADIYQTPRYLVIGTGKKITLECSQTMGHDKMYWYQQDPGMELHLIHYSYGVNSTEKGDLSSESTVSRIRTEHFPLTLESARPSHTSQYLCASRAVGANTEAFFGQGTRLTVV.